This section outlines one TCR beta chain sequence together with its context. The CDR3 is made up of 13 amino acids. Trimming stripped 5 bases from V and 4 bases from J, with 10 bases between. Looked up from germline, CDR1 is SEHNR and CDR2 is FQNEAQ (reference sequence). This entry comes from a study of control samples from healthy donors and cancer patients. Sequencing was performed with immunoSEQ multiplex PCR; in TCRdb, only in-frame clones are kept and a portion is missing. The table has about 150,000 clones, roughly 93% seen once. Sequencing was carried out using blood. This TCR derives from a man aged 18 to 29 in good health. The gene calls are TRBV7-9 and TRBJ2-3; D is uncertain. The CDR3 here is CASSHNIPDTQYF. CDR3 bases: TGTGCCAGCAGCCACAACATCCCAGATACGCAGTATTTT.